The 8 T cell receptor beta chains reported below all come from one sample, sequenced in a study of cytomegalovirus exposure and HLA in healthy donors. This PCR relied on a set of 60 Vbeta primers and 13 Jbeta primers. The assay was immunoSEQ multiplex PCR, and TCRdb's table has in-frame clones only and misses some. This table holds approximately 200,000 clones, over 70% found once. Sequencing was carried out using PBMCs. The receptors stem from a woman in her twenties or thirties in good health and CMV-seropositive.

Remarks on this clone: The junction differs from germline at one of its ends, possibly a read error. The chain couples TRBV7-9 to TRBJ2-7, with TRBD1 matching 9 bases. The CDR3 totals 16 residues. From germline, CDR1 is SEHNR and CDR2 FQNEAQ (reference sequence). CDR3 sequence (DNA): TGTTCCAGCACAAGGACAGGGGCCATGTACTCCTACGAGCAGTACTTC. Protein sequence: CSSTRTGAMYSYEQYF. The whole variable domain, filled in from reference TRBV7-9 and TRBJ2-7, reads DTGVSQNPRHKITKRGQNVTFRCDPISEHNRLYWYRQTLGQGPEFLTYFQNEAQLEKSRLLSDRFSAERPKGSFSTLEIQRTEQGDSAMYLCSSTRTGAMYSYEQYFGPGTRLTVT.

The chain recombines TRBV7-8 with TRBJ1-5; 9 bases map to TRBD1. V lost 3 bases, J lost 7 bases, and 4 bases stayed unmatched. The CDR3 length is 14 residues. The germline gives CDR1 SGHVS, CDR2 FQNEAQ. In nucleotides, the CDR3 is TGTGCCAGCAGCTTTAGGACAGGGGAACAGCCCCAGCATTTT. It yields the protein CASSFRTGEQPQHF.

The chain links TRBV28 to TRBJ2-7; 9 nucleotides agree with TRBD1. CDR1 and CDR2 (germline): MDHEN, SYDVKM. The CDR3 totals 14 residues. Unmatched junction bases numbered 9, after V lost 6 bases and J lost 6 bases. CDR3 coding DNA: TGTGCCAGCAGCGACAGGGGGTTACCCGCCGAGCAGTACTTC. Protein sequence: CASSDRGLPAEQYF. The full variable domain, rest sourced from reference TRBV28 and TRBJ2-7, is DVKVTQSSRYLVKRTGEKVFLECVQDMDHENMFWYRQDPGLGLRLIYFSYDVKMKEKGDIPEGYSVSREKKERFSLILESASTNQTSMYLCASSDRGLPAEQYFGPGTRLTVT.

CDR3 residues: CASMPTGYGYGYTF. DNA of the CDR3: TGTGCCAGCATGCCGACAGGTTATGGTTATGGCTACACCTTC. The chain uses TRBV6-1 and TRBJ1-2, with a weak D call TRBD1 (6 bases). CDR1 and CDR2 (germline): MNHNS, SASEGT. The CDR3 length is 14 residues. The V end was cut by 7 bases, the J end by 5 bases, with 17 bases between.

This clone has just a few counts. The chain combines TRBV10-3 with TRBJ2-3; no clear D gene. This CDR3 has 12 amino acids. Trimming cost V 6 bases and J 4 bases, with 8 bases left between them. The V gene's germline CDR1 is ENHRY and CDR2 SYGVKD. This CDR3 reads CAISRLPDTQYF. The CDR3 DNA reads TGTGCCATCAGCCGACTCCCAGATACGCAGTATTTT.

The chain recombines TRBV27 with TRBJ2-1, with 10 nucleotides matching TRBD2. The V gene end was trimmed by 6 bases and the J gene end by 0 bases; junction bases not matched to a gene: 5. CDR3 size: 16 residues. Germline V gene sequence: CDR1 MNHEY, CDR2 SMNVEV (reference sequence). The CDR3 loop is CASRTSGFSSYNEQFF. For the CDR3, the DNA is TGTGCCAGCAGGACTAGCGGGTTCAGCTCCTACAATGAGCAGTTCTTC.

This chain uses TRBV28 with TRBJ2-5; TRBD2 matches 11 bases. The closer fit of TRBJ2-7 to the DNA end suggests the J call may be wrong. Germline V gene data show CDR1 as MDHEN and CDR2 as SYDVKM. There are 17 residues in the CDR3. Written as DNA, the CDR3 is TGTGCCAGCAGTTTGGGGGGACTAGCGGCCATCTCCTACGAGCAGTACTTC. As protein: CASSLGGLAAISYEQYF.

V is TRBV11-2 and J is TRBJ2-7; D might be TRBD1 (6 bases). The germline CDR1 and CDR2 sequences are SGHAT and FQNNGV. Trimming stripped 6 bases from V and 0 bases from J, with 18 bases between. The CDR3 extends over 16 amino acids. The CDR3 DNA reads TGTGCCAGCAGGGCACAACAGGGTCTAAGCTCCTACGAGCAGTACTTC. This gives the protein CASRAQQGLSSYEQYF.